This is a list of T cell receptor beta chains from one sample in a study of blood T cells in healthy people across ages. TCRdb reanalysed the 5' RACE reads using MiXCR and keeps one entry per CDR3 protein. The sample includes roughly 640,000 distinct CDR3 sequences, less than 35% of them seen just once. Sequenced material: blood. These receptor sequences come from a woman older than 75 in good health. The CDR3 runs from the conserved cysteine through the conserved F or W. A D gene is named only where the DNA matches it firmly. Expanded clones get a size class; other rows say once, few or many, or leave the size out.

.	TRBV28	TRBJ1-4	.	TGTGCCAGTTCGCGGGTTGGGGGGCACAATGAAAAACTGTTTTTT	CASSRVGGHNEKLFF
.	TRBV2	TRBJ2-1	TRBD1	TGTGCCAGCAGTGAATCAGGTCCCGTGGGGACAGGGGACTACAATGAGCAGTTCTTC	CASSESGPVGTGDYNEQFF
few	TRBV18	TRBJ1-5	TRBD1	TGTGCCAGCTCACAACTTGGGACAGCCAGCGATCAGCCCCAGCATTTT	CASSQLGTASDQPQHF
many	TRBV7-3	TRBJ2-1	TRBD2	TGTGCCAGCAGCGGGACTAGCGGCAGGGGGAGTGAGCAGTTCTTC	CASSGTSGRGSEQFF
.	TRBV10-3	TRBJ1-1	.	TGTGCCACTAATCTCTTAGAAGGGGTGAACACTGAAGCTTTCTTT	CATNLLEGVNTEAFF
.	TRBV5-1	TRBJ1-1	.	TGCGCCAGCAGCCTTACGGCGACTGCGAACACTGAAGCTTTCTTT	CASSLTATANTEAFF
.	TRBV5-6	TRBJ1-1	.	TGTGCCAGCAGTCGACCGGGACCTGAAGCTTTCTTT	CASSRPGPEAFF
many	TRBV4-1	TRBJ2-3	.	TGCGCCAGCAGCCAAGATCGGAGGGGGACAGATACGCAGTATTTT	CASSQDRRGTDTQYF
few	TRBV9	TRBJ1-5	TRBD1	TGTGCCAGCAGCGTGGGGACAGGGGCTTATCAGCCCCAGCATTTT	CASSVGTGAYQPQHF
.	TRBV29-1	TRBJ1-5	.	TGCAGCGCCGTTGACAGTAGCAATCAGCCCCAGCATTTT	CSAVDSSNQPQHF
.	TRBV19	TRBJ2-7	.	TGTGCCAGCCGCGATCAACAAACCTACGAGCAGTACTTC	CASRDQQTYEQYF
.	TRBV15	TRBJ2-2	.	TGTGCCACCAGAACGACCGGGGAGCGGTTTTTT	CATRTTGERFF
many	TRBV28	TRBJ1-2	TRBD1	TGTGCCACCCCCGGGACAGACAACTATGGCTACACCTTC	CATPGTDNYGYTF
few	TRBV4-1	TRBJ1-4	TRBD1	TGCGCCAGCAGCCAGTCAGCGTGGACAGGCGAAAAACTGTTTTTT	CASSQSAWTGEKLFF
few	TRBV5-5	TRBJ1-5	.	TGTGCCAGCAGCTTGGATGGTACTCGGCCCCAGCATTTT	CASSLDGTRPQHF
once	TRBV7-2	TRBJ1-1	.	TGTGCCAGCAGCTTATCCTCCCTTTGGACTGAAGCTTTCTTT	CASSLSSLWTEAFF
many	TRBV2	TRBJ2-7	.	TGTGCCAGCACCCGGGACGCCTCGAGAGAGCAGTACTTC	CASTRDASREQYF
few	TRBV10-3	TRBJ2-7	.	TGTGCCATCAGGATTGAGGTGGCCAATGAGCAGTACTTC	CAIRIEVANEQYF
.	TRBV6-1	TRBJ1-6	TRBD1	TGTGCCAGCAGTGAACCGGGACAGGGACAGGCACCCCTCCACTTT	CASSEPGQGQAPLHF
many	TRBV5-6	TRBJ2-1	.	TGTGCCAGCAGCTGGGGAGGGACACTCAATGAGCAGTTCTTC	CASSWGGTLNEQFF
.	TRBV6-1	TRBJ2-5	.	TGTGCCAGCAGTGCCCAGGGGTACCAAGAGACCCAGTACTTC	CASSAQGYQETQYF
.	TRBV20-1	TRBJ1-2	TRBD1	TGCAGTGCCACTACAGGGGGCAATGGCTACACCTTC	CSATTGGNGYTF
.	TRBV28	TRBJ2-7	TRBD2	TGTGCCATCGACCGATCCAGCGGGGGATCCTACGAGCAGTACTTC	CAIDRSSGGSYEQYF
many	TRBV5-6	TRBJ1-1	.	TGTGCCAGCAGTTTTACAGGGAGGAACACTGAAGCTTTCTTT	CASSFTGRNTEAFF
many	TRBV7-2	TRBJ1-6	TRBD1	TGTGCCAGCAGCTCGGACAGGCAATCACCCCTCCACTTT	CASSSDRQSPLHF
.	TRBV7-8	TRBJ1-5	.	TGTGCCAGCAGCTTAGCCAGACCGCATAGCAATCAGCCCCAGCATTTT	CASSLARPHSNQPQHF
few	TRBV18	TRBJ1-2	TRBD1	TGTGCCAGCTCACCCCGGGACAGGGTCGACTACACCTTC	CASSPRDRVDYTF
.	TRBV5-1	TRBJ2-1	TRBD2	TGCGCCAGCAGCAATAGCGGGGCGTCCTACAATGAGCAGTTCTTC	CASSNSGASYNEQFF
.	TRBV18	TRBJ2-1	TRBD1	TGTGCCAGCTCACCAGGACAGGGGGCGGTCAATGAGCAGTTCTTC	CASSPGQGAVNEQFF
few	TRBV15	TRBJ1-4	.	TGTGCCACCAGCAGAGATATCGGTACAAAAGAAAAACTGTTTTTT	CATSRDIGTKEKLFF
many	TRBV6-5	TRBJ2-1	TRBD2	TGTGCCAGCAGCCCCAGCGGGGGCCTTTCCAATGAGCAGTTCTTC	CASSPSGGLSNEQFF
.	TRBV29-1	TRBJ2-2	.	TGCAGCGTTGGGGGTCGGGGAGGAAGCGGCGGGGAGCTGTTTTTT	CSVGGRGGSGGELFF
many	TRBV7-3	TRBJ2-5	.	TGTGCCAGCAGCCCCGTAAGCGGAGAGACCCAGTACTTC	CASSPVSGETQYF
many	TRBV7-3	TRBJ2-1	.	TGTGCCAGCAGCTCCATTGAGAGATCCTACAATGAGCAGTTCTTC	CASSSIERSYNEQFF
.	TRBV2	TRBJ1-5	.	TGTGCCAGCAGGGAGGGAGTCAATCAGCCCCAGCATTTT	CASREGVNQPQHF
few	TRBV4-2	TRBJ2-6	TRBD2	TGTGCCAGCAGCCAAGACCCGGGGGGGGCCAACGTCCGGACTTTC	CASSQDPGGANVRTF
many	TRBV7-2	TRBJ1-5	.	TGTGCCAGCAGCTTACAGGAGTATAGCAATCAGCCCCAGCATTTT	CASSLQEYSNQPQHF
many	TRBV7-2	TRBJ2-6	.	TGTGCCAGCAGCTTAGGAATCCCTGGGGCCAACGTCCTGACTTTC	CASSLGIPGANVLTF
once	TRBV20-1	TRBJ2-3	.	TGCAGTGCTAGAGGTCCCTCGGGGGGCGCAGATACGCAGTATTTT	CSARGPSGGADTQYF
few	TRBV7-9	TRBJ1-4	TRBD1	TGTGCCAGCAGCCGGGACAGCACAACTAATGAAAAACTGTTTTTT	CASSRDSTTNEKLFF
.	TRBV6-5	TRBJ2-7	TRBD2	TGTGCCAGCAGTCCGCGGGAGACCTCCTACGAGCAGTACTTC	CASSPRETSYEQYF
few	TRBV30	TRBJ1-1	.	TGTGCCTGGGACAGGCCGAACACTGAAGCTTTCTTT	CAWDRPNTEAFF
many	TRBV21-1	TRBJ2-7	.	TGTGCCAGCAGTCCATTTGCGACTAGCGGGGGGAGAAACTCCTACGAGCAGTACTTC	CASSPFATSGGRNSYEQYF
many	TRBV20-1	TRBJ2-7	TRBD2	TGCAGTGCCCTCCGGGACGGGGGGTACGAGCAGTACTTC	CSALRDGGYEQYF
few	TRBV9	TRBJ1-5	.	TGTGCCAGCAGTCCCCCAGGGGCGGGTCAGCCCCAGCATTTT	CASSPPGAGQPQHF
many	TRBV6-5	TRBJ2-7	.	TGTGCCAGCAGTTACACGGGACACCTCGCCGAGCAGTACTTC	CASSYTGHLAEQYF
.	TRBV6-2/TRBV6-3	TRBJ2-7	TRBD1	TGTGCCAGCAGAGTCCCCGGGACAGGGGGCTACAACGAGCAGTACTTC	CASRVPGTGGYNEQYF
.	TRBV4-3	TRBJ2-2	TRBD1	TGCGCCAGCAGCTCGCAGGGGGCGAGGGCCGGGGAGCTGTTTTTT	CASSSQGARAGELFF
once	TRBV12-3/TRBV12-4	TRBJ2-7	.	TGTGTCAGCAGTTTGGGCGTCTCCCACGAGCAGTACTTC	CVSSLGVSHEQYF
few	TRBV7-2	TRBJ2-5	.	TGTGCCAGCAGCTCTACTCGAGAGACCCAGTACTTC	CASSSTRETQYF
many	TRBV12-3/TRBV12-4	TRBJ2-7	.	TGTGCCAGCAGTTTAGCAGGGATCGGAGGCTACGAGCAGTACTTC	CASSLAGIGGYEQYF
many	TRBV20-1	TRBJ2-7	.	TGCAGTGCTAGAGATGGCAGGGAAAGGATGCGCTCCTACGAGCAGTACTTC	CSARDGRERMRSYEQYF
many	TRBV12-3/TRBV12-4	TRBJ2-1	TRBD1	TGTGCCAGCAGCCTTAGGGGGCCCTCCAATGAGCAGTTCTTC	CASSLRGPSNEQFF
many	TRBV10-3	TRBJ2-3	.	TGTGCCATCAGAGGGGGGGCGCTTACAGATACGCAGTATTTT	CAIRGGALTDTQYF
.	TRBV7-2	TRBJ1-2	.	TGTGCCAGCAGCCCCAGTTGGGGTAACTATGGCTACACCTTC	CASSPSWGNYGYTF
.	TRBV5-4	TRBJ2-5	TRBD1	TGTGCCAGCAGCTGGACAGGGGGCAATGAGCAGTACTTC	CASSWTGGNEQYF
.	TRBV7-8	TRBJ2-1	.	TGTGCCGGCAGCCTAGGGGGTTACAATGAGCAGTTCTTC	CAGSLGGYNEQFF
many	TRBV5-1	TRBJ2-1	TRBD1	TGCGCCAGCAGCTTGGTACAGGGGGTAGGCAATGAGCAGTTCTTC	CASSLVQGVGNEQFF